These T cell receptor beta chains were read from a single sample in a study of shared clonotypes between healthy human individuals. Sequenced by immunoSEQ multiplex PCR; TCRdb stores in-frame clones only, minus some. The data contain about 2 million clones, around 95% of them singletons. Sequences were obtained from naive CD4+ T cells sorted from blood. These receptors all stem from a man aged 18 to 35 in good health. CDR3s leave out the opening cysteine and the closing phenylalanine or tryptophan. Fields, in order: V gene, J gene, CDR3 protein.

>TRBV2|TRBJ2-3
ANSGGGTDTQY
>TRBV2|TRBJ1-2
ASSPLSSDGYGYT
>TRBV5-1|TRBJ2-2
ASSGTSGAPNTGELF
>TRBV4-3|TRBJ2-1
ASSQETYTSGNDNEQF
>TRBV5-3|TRBJ2-7
ARSQDRDCFYEQY
>TRBV29-1|TRBJ1-5
SVGHANQPQH
>TRBV25-1|TRBJ2-1
ASSEPGPMGEQF
>TRBV30|TRBJ2-6
AWSPDRVVGGANVLT
>TRBV6-5|TRBJ1-5
ASSLTGAGQPQH
>TRBV10-3|TRBJ2-7
ATTPLRDISYEQY
>TRBV4-1|TRBJ2-2
ASSQERRSTGELF
>TRBV30|TRBJ2-7
AWSWGDYEQY
>TRBV27|TRBJ1-5
ASSFKGNQPQH
>TRBV4-1|TRBJ1-2
ASSQDVRVGGYT
>TRBV29-1|TRBJ1-1
SVSGGNTEAF
>TRBV30|TRBJ2-5
AWKLAGQETQY
>TRBV7-7|TRBJ2-1
ASSLVSPEQGARYNEQF
>TRBV4-1|TRBJ2-5
ASSQTGGGAETQY
>TRBV28|TRBJ1-2
ATPGGAGRGYT
>TRBV2|TRBJ1-1
ASSDLGQGNTEAF
>TRBV5-5|TRBJ2-5
ASRLWDGQETQY
>TRBV2|TRBJ1-5
ASNNRPLGSNQPQH
>TRBV30|TRBJ1-4
AWNPVATNEKLF
>TRBV10-3|TRBJ1-2
AISEDTHGGYT
>TRBV28|TRBJ2-7
ASSLPGLASTYEQY
>TRBV11-3|TRBJ1-1
ASSSAGGHTEAF
>TRBV2|TRBJ2-1
ASRSEERGAYNEQF
>TRBV6-5|TRBJ1-2
ASTTLRGELYGYT
>TRBV7-2|TRBJ2-1
ASSFRLDWHYEQF